This T cell receptor (beta chain) was profiled in a study of T-cell memory formation after mild COVID-19. Study as a whole: The study found TCR clusters largely donor specific.

Germline V gives CDR1 SQVTM, CDR2 ANQGSEA. CDR3 length equals 15 residues. Between the trimmed V and J ends, which lost 7 bases and 1 base, there was a span of 17 bases. Concerning this clonotype itself: Its antigen is undetermined.

Researchers used 5'RACE with constant-segment primers to make TCR alpha and TCR beta cDNA libraries that carry sample barcodes and UMIs. MiXCR, run by TCRdb on the 5' RACE reads, gives a single entry per CDR3 protein. This sample yields about 470,000 distinct CDR3 sequences, of which roughly 23% are seen a single time; around 12% belongs to the top ten. Study-level findings and limits: Memory from before infection featured some responding clones, which suggests cross-reactive memory joined. A second wave expanding day 15 to 37 was CD4+-biased; contracting clones were balanced.

This sequence joins TRBV29-1 and TRBJ1-3; D is uncertain. This sequence originates from an adult woman who had mild COVID-19 (a few samples of this study predate the infection). Cell type and time point are not known. Sequenced input: PBMCs or a T cell subset sorted from them (not recorded which). The CDR3 DNA sequence: TGCAGCGGGCACCGGGAGATTAAATCTGGAAACACCATATATTTT. Translation: CSGHREIKSGNTIYF. Filled out from reference TRBV29-1 and TRBJ1-3, the complete variable domain reads SAVISQKPSRDICQRGTSLTIQCQVDSQVTMMFWYRQQPGQSLTLIATANQGSEATYESGFVIDKFPISRPNLTFSTLTVSNMSPEDSSIYLCSGHREIKSGNTIYFGEGSWLTVV.